This T cell receptor beta chain emerged from a study of glioma-infiltrating T cells. Broader study findings: Tissue-blood divergence was below expectation in non-neoplastic patients, above in gliomas. CDR3 overlap between tissue and blood was very small.

The CDR3 is 15 residues long. Trimming stripped 5 bases from V and 0 bases from J, with 16 bases between. Germline CDR1 is DFQATT and CDR2 is SNEGSKA (reference sequence). This clonotype was picked up many times. The antigen is unknown. Likely a read error: the CDR3 ends without its conserved phenylalanine or tryptophan. Amplification of TCR alpha and beta CDR3 regions from RNA used iRepertoire nested multiplex PCR. Tissue mRNA or PBMC total RNA, roughly 100-400 ng, went into one-step reverse transcription and amplification. TCRdb used MiXCR to reprocess the multiplex PCR reads, holding one entry per CDR3 protein. The sample contains over 80,000 distinct CDR3 sequences, 35% to 45% of which appear only once.

The receptor was isolated from a human donor with low-grade glioma or glioblastoma, undergoing nonglioma brain surgery, or in good health (not recorded which). The sequenced sample consisted of glioma tissue, nonneoplastic brain tissue, or PBMCs (not recorded which). This chain joins TRBV20-1 and TRBJ1-2; D gene uncertain. The CDR3 DNA reads TGCAGTGCTGACGACTACAGCAATCCTAACTATGGCTACACCCTC. Its protein product is CSADDYSNPNYGYTL.